This entry concerns a single TCR beta chain. The antigen is undetermined. These data originate in a study of T cell repertoires in cytomegalovirus infection. Whole-study findings and limits: HLA-C-restricted TCR beta clonotypes specific for CMV led the ex vivo response.

TCRdb reprocessed the reads with MiXCR, giving one entry per CDR3 protein. The data show approximately 320,000 distinct CDR3 sequences, with 8% to 9.5% seen just once and about 3.9% held by the top ten. The sequenced sample consisted of PBMCs. This sequence originates from a human donor in good health (CMV status not recorded). Some clones in this sample may be carry-over from other donors' samples.

Here the CDR3 reads CASSLSPDRFKETQYF. The CDR3 DNA follows: TGTGCCAGCAGCTTATCTCCGGACCGTTTCAAAGAGACCCAGTACTTC. The chain recombines TRBV7-3 with TRBJ2-5; D is undetermined. V lost 2 bases, J lost 3 bases, and 16 bases lay in between. Germline CDR1 is SGHTA and CDR2 is FQGTGA. CDR3 length: 16 amino acids.